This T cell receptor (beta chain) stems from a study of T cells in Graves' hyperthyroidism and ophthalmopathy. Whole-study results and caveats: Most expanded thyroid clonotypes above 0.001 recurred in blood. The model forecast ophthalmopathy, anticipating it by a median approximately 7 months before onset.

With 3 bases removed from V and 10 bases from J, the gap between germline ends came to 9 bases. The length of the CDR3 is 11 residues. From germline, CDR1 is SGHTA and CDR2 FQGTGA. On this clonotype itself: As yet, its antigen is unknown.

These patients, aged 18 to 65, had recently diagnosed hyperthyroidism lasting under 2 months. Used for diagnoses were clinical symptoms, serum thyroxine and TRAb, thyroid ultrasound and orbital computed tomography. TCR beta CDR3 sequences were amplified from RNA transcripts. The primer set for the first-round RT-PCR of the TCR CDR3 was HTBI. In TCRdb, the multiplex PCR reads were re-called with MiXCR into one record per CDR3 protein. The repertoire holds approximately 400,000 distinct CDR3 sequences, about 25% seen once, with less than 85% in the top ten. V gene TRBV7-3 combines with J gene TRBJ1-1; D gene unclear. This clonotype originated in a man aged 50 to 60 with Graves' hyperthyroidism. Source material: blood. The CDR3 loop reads CASSFRKGAFF. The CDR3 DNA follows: TGTGCCAGCAGCTTTCGTAAGGGAGCTTTCTTT.